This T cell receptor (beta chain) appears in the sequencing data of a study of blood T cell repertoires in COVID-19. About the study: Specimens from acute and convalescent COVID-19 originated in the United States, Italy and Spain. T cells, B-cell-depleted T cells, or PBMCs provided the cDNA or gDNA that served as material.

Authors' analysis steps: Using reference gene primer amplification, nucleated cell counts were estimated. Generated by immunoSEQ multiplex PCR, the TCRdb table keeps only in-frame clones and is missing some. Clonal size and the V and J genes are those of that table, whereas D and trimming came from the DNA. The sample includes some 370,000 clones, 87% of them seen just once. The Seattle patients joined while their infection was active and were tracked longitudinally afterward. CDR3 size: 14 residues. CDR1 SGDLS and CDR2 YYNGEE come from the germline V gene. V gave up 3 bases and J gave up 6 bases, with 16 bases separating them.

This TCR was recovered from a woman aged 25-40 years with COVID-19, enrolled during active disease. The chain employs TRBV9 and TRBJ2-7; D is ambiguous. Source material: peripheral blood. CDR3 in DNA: TGTGCCAGCAGCGCCGCGGAACATTTGGTCGAGCAGTACTTC. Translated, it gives CASSAAEHLVEQYF.